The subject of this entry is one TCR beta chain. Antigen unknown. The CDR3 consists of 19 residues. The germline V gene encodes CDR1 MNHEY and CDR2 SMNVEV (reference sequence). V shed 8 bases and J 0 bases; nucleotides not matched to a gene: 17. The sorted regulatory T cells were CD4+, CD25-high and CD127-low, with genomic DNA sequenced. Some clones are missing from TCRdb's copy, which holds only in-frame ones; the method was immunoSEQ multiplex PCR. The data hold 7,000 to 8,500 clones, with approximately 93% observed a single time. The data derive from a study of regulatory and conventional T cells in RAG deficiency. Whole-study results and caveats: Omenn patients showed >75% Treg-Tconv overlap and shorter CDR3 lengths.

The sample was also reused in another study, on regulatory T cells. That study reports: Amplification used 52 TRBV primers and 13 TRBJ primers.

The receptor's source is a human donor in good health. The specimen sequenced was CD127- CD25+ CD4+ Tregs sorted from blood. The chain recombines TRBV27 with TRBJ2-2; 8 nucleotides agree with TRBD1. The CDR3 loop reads CASEVGWGQVASNTGELFF. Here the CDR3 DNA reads TGTGCCAGCGAAGTCGGATGGGGACAGGTGGCATCGAACACCGGGGAGCTGTTTTTT.